This T cell receptor (beta chain) was observed in a study of blood T cell repertoires in COVID-19. Assay: immunoSEQ multiplex PCR; the TCRdb copy retains only in-frame clones and omits some. The sample includes roughly 90,000 clones, 80% of them seen just once. This CDR3 comprises 15 residues. Germline values: CDR1 LGHNA, CDR2 YNFKEQ. Deletions cut 0 bases from V and 7 bases from J, with 16 bases between. The gene calls are TRBV4-2 and TRBJ2-7; D is perhaps TRBD2 (6 bases). This clonotype was obtained from a woman between 70 and 85 years old with acute or convalescent COVID-19. The sequencing input was peripheral blood. The CDR3 region is CASSQEQAVGTEQYF. The CDR3 nucleotides are TGTGCCAGCAGCCAAGAACAGGCCGTTGGGACTGAGCAGTACTTC.